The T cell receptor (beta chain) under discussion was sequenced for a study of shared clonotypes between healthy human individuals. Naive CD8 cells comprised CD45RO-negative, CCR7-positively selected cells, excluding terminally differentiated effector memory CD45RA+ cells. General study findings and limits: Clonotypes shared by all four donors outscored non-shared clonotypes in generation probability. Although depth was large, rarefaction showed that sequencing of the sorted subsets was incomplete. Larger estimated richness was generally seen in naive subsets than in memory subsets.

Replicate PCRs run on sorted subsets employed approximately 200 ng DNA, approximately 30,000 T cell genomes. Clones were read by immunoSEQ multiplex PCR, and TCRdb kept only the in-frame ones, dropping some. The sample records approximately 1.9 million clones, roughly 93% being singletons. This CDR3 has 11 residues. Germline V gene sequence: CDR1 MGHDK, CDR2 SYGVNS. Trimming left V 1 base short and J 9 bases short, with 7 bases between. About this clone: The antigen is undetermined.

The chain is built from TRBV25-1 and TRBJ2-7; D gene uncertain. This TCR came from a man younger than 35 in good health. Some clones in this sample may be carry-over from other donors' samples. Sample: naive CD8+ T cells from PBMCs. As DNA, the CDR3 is TGTGCCAGCAGTGAATTTCTGTGGCAGTACTTC. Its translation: CASSEFLWQYF.